This TCR beta chain was sequenced for a study of blood T cell repertoires in COVID-19 (dated by TCRdb to about 2020). Describing the broader study: Collaborator samples came from the United States, Italy and Spain and covered acute and convalescent phases of COVID-19. Where available, HLA class I and class II types were taken from metadata supplied by the sample provider and were not determined by assay-based typing. Sample metadata almost always included a de-identified subject ID, COVID-19 status, age in years and sex. The dataset comprised deeply sampled blood TCRbeta repertoires from subjects exposed to, actively infected with, or recovered from COVID-19. The samples were drawn from the first 160 participants of the ongoing ImmuneRACE study and from 950 to 1,500 subjects provided by 6 global collaborators. The repertoires were made available in a free public database intended to serve as a resource for research on the immune response to SARS-CoV-2. The material from the prospective study consisted of cDNA or gDNA derived from T cells, B-cell-depleted T cells, or PBMCs.

One collaborating source in Seattle enrolled patients during active infection and followed them longitudinally through the course of disease. Each collaborating institution followed its own protocols to collect whole blood in K2EDTA tubes. For TCRbeta analysis, collaborators shipped samples as frozen whole blood, isolated PBMCs, or DNA extracted from either of those sample types. As for this clone: The specificity of this receptor is unknown. No qualities accompany the bases; no much larger clone lies one base away.

Trimming costs V 5 bases and J 8 bases, and their ends lie 7 bases apart. Inclusive of the bounding cysteine and phenylalanine, the CDR3 is 11 residues long. Just the 33-base CDR3 DNA is kept, in frame starting at base 1. Paper-wide results and their limitations: Clinical and demographic metadata were provided uncurated, with the amount varying by source and participant.

TCRbeta CDR3 regions were amplified from genomic DNA using the immunoSEQ Assay, a bias-controlled multiplex PCR. Per the source publication's procedure: Nucleated cell counts per sample were estimated from amplification of reference gene primers within the assay. Sequence reads were collapsed and filtered to measure the absolute abundance of every unique TCRbeta CDR3 rearrangement. For each sample, productive Simpson clonality was calculated as the square root of Simpson's diversity index over productive rearrangements. TCRdb re-hosts the immuneACCESS table, in-frame sequences only. Its copies lack some clones; in the studies checked, an unresolved V gene accounts for under half of them, and the cause for the rest is not known. The V and J calls and clone size were taken over from that table, and D and trimming were inferred from the DNA. The sample table records about 12,000 clones; 71% of these occur just once. Less than 7.5% of the sample rests with the top ten.

This clonotype originated in a man in his 60s with COVID-19, enrolled during active disease. This chain joins TRBV12-3 or TRBV12-4 to TRBJ2-1; perhaps TRBD2 is the D gene, with 5 bases matching. The sample comprised peripheral blood. The nucleotide sequence reads TGTGCCAGCAGTCCCGGGGATGAGCAGTTCTTC. This yields the protein CASSPGDEQFF.